The sequence of this T cell receptor (beta chain) was determined in a study of molecular identifiers for immune sequencing clone quantification. V was clipped by 6 bases and J by 0 bases; unmatched bases: 3. The germline V gene has CDR1 MNHEY and CDR2 SMNVEV (reference sequence). CDR3 length: 14 residues. At least ten counts were recorded for this clonotype. Each CDR3 protein is one row after TCRdb ran MiXCR on the PCR reads. This sample has approximately 590,000 distinct CDR3 sequences, with about 25% found just once. The genes are TRBV27 and TRBJ2-3; 7 positions match TRBD1. The origin of this receptor is a human donor in good health. Some libraries in this study had Jurkat cell RNA spiked in. Sequenced input: naive CD8+ T cells from blood, with Jurkat cell RNA spiked in. Specified subset: FACS-sorted CD8+CD4-CCR7+CD45RA+ naive T cells. This chain's CDR3 is CASRQGISTDTQYF. CDR3 bases: TGTGCCAGCAGACAGGGGATCAGCACAGATACGCAGTATTTT.